This entry is about one T cell receptor (beta chain). Its cognate antigen is unknown. The record originates from a study of PD-1 blockade in classical Hodgkin lymphoma. Broader study findings: Reports described newly diagnosed patients as having lower baseline TCR diversity than healthy donors. Unlike CD8+ TCR diversity, which did not rise significantly by C4D1, CD4+ TCR diversity did.

Clones were read by immunoSEQ multiplex PCR, and TCRdb kept only the in-frame ones, dropping some. Here the sample spans more than 90,000 clones, more than 80% being singletons. This CDR3 has 12 residues. Germline CDR1 and CDR2: ENHRY and SYGVKD. The V gene end was trimmed by 5 bases and the J gene end by 3 bases; junction bases not matched to a gene: 1. All patients experienced relapse after autologous stem cell transplantation, and brentuximab vedotin exposure was variable. The source is a human donor with classical Hodgkin lymphoma. The starting material was peripheral blood mononuclear cells (PBMCs), obtained before the second cycle of nivolumab. The chain combines TRBV10-3 with TRBJ2-7; 7 nucleotides agree with TRBD1. The CDR3 sequence: CAISWDSYEQYF. CDR3 coding DNA: TGTGCCATCAGTTGGGACAGCTACGAGCAGTACTTC.